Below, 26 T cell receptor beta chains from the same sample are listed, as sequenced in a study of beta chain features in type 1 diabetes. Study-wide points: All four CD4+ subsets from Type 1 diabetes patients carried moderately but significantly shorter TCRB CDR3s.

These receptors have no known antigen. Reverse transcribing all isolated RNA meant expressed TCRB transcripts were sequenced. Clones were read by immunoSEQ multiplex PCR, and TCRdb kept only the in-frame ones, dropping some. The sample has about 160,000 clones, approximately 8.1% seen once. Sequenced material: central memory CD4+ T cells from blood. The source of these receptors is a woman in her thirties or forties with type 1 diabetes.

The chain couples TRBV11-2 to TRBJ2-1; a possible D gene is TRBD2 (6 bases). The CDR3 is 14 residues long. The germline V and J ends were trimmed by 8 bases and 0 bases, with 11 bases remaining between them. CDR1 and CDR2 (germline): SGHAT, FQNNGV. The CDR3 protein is CASPGGLSYNEQFF. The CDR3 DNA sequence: TGTGCCAGCCCCGGGGGACTCTCCTACAATGAGCAGTTCTTC.

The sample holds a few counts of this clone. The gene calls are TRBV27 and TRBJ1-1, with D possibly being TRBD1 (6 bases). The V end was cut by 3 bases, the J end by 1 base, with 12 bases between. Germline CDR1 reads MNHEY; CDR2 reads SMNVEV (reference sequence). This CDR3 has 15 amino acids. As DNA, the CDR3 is TGTGCCAGCAGTTTCAGGGGCTTCGGGAACACTGAAGCTTTCTTT. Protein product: CASSFRGFGNTEAFF.

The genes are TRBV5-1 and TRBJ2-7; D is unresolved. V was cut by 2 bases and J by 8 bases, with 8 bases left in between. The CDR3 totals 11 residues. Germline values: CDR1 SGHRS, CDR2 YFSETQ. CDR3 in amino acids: CASSFGSQQYF. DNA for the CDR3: TGCGCCAGCAGCTTTGGTAGCCAGCAGTACTTC.

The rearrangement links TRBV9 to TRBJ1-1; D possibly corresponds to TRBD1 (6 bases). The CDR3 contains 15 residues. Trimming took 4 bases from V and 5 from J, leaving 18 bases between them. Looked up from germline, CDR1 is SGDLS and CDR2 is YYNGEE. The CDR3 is CASSPRQEKTTEAFF. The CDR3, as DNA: TGTGCCAGCAGCCCCCGACAGGAAAAGACTACTGAAGCTTTCTTT.

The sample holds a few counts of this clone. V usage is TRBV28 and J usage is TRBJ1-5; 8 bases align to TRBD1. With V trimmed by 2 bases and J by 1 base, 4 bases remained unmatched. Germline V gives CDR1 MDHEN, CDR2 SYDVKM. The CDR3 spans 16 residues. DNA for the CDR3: TGTGCCAGCAGTTTACACCAGGGGGCAAGCAATCAGCCCCAGCATTTT. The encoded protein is CASSLHQGASNQPQHF.

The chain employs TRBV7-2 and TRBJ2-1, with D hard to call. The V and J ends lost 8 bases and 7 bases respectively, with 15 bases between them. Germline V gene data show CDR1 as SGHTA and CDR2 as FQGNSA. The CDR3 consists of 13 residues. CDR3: CASGFGSENEQFF. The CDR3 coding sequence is TGTGCCAGCGGGTTTGGCAGCGAGAATGAGCAGTTCTTC.

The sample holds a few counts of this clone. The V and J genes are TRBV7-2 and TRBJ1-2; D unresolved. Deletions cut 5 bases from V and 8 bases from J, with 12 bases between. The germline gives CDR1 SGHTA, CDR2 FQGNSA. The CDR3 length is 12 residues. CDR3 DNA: TGTGCCAGCAGCCCCTCCCCTACGGGCTACACCTTC. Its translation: CASSPSPTGYTF. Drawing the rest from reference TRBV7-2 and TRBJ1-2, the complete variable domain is GAGVSQSPSNKVTEKGKDVELRCDPISGHTALYWYRQSLGQGLEFLIYFQGNSAPDKSGLPSDRFSAERTGGSVSTLTIQRTQQEDSAVYLCASSPSPTGYTFGSGTRLTVV.

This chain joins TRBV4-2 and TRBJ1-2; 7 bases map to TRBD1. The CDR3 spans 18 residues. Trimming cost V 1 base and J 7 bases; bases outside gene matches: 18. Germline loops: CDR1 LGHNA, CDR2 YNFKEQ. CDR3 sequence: CASSQVRTGGATISGYTF. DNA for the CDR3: TGTGCCAGCAGCCAAGTGAGGACAGGTGGGGCGACTATAAGTGGCTACACCTTC.

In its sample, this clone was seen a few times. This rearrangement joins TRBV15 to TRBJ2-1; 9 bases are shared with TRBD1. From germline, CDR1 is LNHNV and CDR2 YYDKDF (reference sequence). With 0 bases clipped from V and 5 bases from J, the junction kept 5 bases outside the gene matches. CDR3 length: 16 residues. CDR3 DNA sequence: TGTGCCACCAGCAGAGATTTCCGGGACAGGGACAATGAGCAGTTCTTC. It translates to CATSRDFRDRDNEQFF.

The CDR3 nucleotides read TGTGCCAGCAGCCGGGACTTTTCCTACGAGCAGTACTTC. This gives the protein CASSRDFSYEQYF. The chain employs TRBV7-2 and TRBJ2-7; a possible D gene is TRBD2 (6 bases). Per the germline V gene, CDR1 is SGHTA and CDR2 is FQGNSA. The CDR3 runs 13 residues. With 5 bases removed from V and 1 base from J, the gap between germline ends came to 9 bases.

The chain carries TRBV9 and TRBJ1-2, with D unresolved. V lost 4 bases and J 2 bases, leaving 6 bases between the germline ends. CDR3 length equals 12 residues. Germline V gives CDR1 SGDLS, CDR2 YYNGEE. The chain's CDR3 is CASSSQNYGYTF. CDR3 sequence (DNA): TGTGCCAGCAGCTCCCAGAACTATGGCTACACCTTC.

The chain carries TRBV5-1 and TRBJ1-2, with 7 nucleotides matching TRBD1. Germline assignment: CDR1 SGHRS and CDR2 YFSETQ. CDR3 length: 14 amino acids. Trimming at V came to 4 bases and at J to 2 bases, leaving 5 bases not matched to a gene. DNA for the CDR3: TGCGCCAGCAGCACGTGGGGACAGAACTATGGCTACACCTTC. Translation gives CASSTWGQNYGYTF.

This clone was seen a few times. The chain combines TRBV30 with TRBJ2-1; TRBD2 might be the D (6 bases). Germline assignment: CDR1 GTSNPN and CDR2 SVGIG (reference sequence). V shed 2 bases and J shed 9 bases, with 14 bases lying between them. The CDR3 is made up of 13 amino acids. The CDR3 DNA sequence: TGTGCCTGGAGTCCTTTAATGGGGGGTGAGCAGTTCTTC. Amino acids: CAWSPLMGGEQFF. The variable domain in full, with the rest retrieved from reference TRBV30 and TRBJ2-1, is SQTIHQWPATLVQPVGSPLSLECTVEGTSNPNLYWYRQAAGRGLQLLFYSVGIGQISSEVPQNLSASRPQDRQFILSSKKLLLSDSGFYLCAWSPLMGGEQFFGPGTRLTVL.

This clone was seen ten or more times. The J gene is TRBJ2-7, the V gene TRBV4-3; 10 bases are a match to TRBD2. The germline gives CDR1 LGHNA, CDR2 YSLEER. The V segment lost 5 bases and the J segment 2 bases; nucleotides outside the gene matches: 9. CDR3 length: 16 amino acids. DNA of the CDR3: TGCGCCAGCAGCTACGCCGGGACTAGCGCCACCTACGAGCAGTACTTC. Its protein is CASSYAGTSATYEQYF.

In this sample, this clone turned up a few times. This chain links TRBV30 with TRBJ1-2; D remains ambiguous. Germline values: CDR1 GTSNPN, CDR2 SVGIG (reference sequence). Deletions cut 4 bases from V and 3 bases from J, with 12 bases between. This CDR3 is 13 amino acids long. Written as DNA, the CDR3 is TGTGCCTGGACCCAGACGGGGTACTATGGCTACACCTTC. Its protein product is CAWTQTGYYGYTF.

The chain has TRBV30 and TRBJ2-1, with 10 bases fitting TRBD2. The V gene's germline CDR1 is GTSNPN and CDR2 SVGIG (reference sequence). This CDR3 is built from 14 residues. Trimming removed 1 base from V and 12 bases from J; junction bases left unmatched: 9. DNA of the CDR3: TGTGCCTGGAGTGACAGCGGGAGGGCCGATCGGCAGTTCTTC. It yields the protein CAWSDSGRADRQFF.

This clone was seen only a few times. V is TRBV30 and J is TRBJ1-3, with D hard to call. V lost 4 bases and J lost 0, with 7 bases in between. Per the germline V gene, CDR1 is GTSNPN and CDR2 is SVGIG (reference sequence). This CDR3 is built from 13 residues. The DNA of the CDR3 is TGTGCCTGGATTCTAGGCTCTGGAAACACCATATATTTT. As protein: CAWILGSGNTIYF.

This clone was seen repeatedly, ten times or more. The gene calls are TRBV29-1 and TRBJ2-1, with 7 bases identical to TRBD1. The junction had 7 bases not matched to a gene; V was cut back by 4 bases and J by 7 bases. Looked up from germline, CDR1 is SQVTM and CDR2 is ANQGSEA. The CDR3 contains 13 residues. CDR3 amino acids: CSVGATGLNEQFF. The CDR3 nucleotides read TGCAGCGTTGGGGCGACAGGGCTGAATGAGCAGTTCTTC.

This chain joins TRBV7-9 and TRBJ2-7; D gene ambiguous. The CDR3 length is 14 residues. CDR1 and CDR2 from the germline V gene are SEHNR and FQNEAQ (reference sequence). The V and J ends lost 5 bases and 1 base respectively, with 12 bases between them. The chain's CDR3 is CASSPQQISYEQYF. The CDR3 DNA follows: TGTGCCAGCAGCCCTCAACAGATTTCCTACGAGCAGTACTTC.

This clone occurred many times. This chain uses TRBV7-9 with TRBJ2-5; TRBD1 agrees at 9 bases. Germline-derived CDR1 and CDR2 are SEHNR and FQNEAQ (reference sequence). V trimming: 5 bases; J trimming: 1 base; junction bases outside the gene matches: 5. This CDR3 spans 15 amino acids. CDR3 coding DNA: TGTGCCAGCAGCGCCCGGGACAGGGCCCAAGAGACCCAGTACTTC. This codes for CASSARDRAQETQYF.

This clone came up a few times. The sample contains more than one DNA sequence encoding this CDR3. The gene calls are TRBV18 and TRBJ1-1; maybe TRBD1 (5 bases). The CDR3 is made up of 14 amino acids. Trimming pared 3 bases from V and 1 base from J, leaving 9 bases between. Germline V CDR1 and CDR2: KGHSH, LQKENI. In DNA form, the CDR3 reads TGTGCCAGCTCACCTGGAGGGGCGAACACTGAAGCTTTCTTT. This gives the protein CASSPGGANTEAFF.

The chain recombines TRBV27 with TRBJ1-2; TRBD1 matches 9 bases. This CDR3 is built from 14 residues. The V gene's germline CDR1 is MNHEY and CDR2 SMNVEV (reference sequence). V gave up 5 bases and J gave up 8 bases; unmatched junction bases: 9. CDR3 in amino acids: CASSPTGQGEGYTF. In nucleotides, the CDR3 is TGTGCCAGCAGTCCAACGGGACAGGGTGAAGGCTACACCTTC.

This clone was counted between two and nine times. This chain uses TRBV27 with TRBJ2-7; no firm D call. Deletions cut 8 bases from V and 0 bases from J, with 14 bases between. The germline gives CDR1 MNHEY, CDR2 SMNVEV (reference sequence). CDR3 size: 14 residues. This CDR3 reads CASAPSRLSYEQYF. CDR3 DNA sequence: TGTGCCAGCGCTCCCAGCCGACTCTCCTACGAGCAGTACTTC.

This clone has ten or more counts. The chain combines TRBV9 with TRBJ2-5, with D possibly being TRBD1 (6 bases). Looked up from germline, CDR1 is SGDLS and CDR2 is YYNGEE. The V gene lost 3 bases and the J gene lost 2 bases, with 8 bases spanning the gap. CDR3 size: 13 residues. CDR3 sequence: CASSADRQETQYF. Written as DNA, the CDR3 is TGTGCCAGCAGCGCCGACAGGCAAGAGACCCAGTACTTC.

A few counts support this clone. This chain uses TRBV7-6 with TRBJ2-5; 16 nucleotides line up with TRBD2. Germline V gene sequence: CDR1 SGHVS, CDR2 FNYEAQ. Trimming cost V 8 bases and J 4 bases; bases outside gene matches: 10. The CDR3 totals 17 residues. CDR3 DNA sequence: TGTGCCAGCTGCCGGGATGGGACTAGCGGGGGGGCAGAGACCCAGTACTTC. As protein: CASCRDGTSGGAETQYF.

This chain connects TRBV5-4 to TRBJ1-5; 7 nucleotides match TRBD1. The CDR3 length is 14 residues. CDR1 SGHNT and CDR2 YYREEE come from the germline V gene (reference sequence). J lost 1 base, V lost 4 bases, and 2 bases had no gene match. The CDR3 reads CASSEDRSNQPQHF. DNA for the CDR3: TGTGCCAGCAGCGAGGACAGGAGCAATCAGCCCCAGCATTTT.